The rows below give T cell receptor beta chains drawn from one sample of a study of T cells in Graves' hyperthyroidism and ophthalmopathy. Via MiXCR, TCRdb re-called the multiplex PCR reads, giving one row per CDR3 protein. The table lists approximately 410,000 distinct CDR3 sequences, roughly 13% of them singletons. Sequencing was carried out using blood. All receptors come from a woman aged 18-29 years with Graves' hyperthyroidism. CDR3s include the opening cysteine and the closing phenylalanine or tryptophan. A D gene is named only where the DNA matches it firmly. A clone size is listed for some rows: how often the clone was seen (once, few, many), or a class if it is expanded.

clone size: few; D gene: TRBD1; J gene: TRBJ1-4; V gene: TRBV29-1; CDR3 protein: CSVSRTGSNEKLFF; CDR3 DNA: TGCAGCGTTTCCCGGACAGGGAGTAATGAAAAACTGTTTTTT
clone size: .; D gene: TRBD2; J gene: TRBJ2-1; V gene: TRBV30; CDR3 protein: CAWSGGGTSVGQFF; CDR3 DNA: TGTGCCTGGAGTGGCGGCGGGACTAGCGTCGGTCAGTTCTTC
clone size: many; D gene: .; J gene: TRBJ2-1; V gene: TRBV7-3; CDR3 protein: CASSLIEGSYNEQFF; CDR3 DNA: TGTGCCAGCAGCTTAATCGAGGGGTCCTACAATGAGCAGTTCTTC
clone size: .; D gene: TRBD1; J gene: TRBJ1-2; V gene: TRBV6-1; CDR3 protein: CASRGTVEGNGYTF; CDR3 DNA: TGTGCCAGCAGGGGGACAGTCGAGGGGAATGGCTACACCTTC
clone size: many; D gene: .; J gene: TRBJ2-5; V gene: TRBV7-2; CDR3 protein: CASSLGLSETQYF; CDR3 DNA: TGTGCCAGCAGCTTAGGTTTGTCGGAGACCCAGTACTTC
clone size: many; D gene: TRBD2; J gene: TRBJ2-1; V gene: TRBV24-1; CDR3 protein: CATSDRLAPYNEQFF; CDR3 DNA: TGTGCCACCAGTGACCGACTAGCGCCATACAATGAGCAGTTCTTC
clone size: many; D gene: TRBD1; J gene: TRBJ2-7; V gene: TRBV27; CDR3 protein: CASSSFSRDRGPEQYF; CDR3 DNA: TGTGCCAGCAGTTCTTTCTCCCGAGACAGGGGGCCCGAGCAGTACTTC
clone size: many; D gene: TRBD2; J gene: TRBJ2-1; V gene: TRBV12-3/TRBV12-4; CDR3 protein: CASSSRASGYNEQFF; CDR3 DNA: TGTGCCAGCAGTTCCCGGGCTAGCGGCTACAATGAGCAGTTCTTC
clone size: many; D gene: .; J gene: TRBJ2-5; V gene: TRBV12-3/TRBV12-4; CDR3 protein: CASSLGSIGKETQYF; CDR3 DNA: TGTGCCAGCAGTTTAGGGTCGATAGGGAAAGAGACCCAGTACTTC
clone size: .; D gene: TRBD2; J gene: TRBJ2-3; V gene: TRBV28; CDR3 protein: CASSTPRLAGIADTQYF; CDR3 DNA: TGTGCCAGCAGTACGCCGCGGCTAGCGGGAATAGCAGATACGCAGTATTTT
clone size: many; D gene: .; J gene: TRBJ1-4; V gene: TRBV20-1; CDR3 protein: CSARPLVGGSTNEKLFF; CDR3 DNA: TGCAGTGCTAGACCCTTAGTTGGCGGGTCAACTAATGAAAAACTGTTTTTT
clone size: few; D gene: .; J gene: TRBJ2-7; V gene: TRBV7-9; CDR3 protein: CASSLDSPFEQYF; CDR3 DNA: TGTGCCAGCAGCTTAGATTCTCCGTTCGAGCAGTACTTC
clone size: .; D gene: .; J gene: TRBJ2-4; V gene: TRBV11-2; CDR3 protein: CASSPAAGFAGPPKNIQYF; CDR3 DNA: TGTGCCAGCAGCCCCGCGGCGGGGTTTGCGGGGCCACCCAAAAACATTCAGTACTTC
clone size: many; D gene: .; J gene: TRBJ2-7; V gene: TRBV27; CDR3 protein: CASSFLLSYEQYF; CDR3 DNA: TGTGCCAGCAGTTTTCTCCTTTCCTACGAGCAGTACTTC
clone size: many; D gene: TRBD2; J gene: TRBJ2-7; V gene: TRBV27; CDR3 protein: CASSLSGLAESSYEQYF; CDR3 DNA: TGTGCCAGCAGTTTATCGGGACTAGCGGAAAGCTCCTACGAGCAGTACTTC
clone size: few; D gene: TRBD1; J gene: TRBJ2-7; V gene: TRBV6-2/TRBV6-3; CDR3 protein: CASGRDRGYEQYF; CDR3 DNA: TGTGCCAGCGGAAGGGACAGGGGCTACGAGCAGTACTTC
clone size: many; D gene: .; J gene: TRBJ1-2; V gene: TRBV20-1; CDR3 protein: CSATGGSHYGYTF; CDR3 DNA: TGCAGTGCCACCGGGGGCAGTCACTATGGCTACACCTTC
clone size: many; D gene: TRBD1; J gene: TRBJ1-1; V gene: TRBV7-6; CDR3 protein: CASSLDRMNTEAFF; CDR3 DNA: TGTGCCAGCAGCCTGGACAGGATGAACACTGAAGCTTTCTTT
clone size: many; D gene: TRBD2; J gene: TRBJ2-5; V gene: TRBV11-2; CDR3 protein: CASSLYVGTRRGTQYF; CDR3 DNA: TGTGCCAGCAGCTTATACGTTGGGACTAGGCGGGGGACCCAGTACTTC
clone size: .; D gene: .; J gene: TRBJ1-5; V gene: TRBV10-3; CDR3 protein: CAISESAPGNQPQHF; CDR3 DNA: TGTGCCATCAGTGAGTCTGCGCCAGGCAATCAGCCCCAGCATTTT
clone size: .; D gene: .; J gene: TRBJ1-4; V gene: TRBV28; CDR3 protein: CASSFGGEGKKLFF; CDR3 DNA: TGTGCCAGCAGTTTTGGGGGTGAGGGGAAAAAACTGTTTTTT
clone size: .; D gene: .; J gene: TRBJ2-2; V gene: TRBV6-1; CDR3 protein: CASSERAGYAGELFF; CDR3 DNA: TGTGCCAGCAGTGAAAGGGCGGGATATGCCGGGGAGCTGTTTTTT
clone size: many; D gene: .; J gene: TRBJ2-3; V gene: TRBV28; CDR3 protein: CASSPPGARTDTQYF; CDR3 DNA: TGTGCCAGCAGCCCCCCGGGGGCGCGGACAGATACGCAGTATTTT
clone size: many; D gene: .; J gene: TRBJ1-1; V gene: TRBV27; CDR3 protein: CASSLEQGNTEAFF; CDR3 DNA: TGTGCCAGCAGTTTAGAACAGGGGAACACTGAAGCTTTCTTT
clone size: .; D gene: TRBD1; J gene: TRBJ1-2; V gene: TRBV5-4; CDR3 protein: CASSLDRGPSYGYTF; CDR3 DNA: TGTGCCAGCAGCTTGGACAGGGGCCCCAGCTATGGCTACACCTTC